The clone carrying this T cell receptor beta chain was seen a single time. What it recognizes is unknown. A much larger clonotype is one base distant, so this may be a read error. The data derive from a study of neurological immune-mediated disorders. General study points: The highest TCR clonal expansion occurred in HTLV-1-associated myelopathy; multiple sclerosis fell below healthy controls.

Using its own MiXCR run on the 5' RACE reads, TCRdb lists one record per CDR3 protein. The sample has approximately 130,000 distinct CDR3 sequences, 3.2% seen once. Sequenced sample: PBMCs. The clonotype was recovered from a woman under 40 with multiple sclerosis.

CDR3 sequence: CANSSKMNTEAFF. The CDR3, as DNA: TGTGCCAACAGCTCAAAGATGAACACTGAAGCTTTCTTT. The chain combines TRBV15 with TRBJ1-1; D uncertain. The CDR3 runs to 13 residues. Per the germline V gene, CDR1 is LNHNV and CDR2 is YYDKDF (reference sequence).